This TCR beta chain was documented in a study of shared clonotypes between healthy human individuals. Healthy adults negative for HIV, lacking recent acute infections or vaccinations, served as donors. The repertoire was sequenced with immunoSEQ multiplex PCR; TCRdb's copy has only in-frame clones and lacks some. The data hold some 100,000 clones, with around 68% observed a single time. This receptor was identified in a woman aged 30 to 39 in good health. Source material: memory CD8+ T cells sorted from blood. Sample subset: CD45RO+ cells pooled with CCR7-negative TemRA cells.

The CDR3 loop is CASSPTDRTHEQYF. In DNA form, the CDR3 reads TGTGCCAGCAGTCCCACGGACCGCACCCACGAGCAGTACTTC. This sequence joins TRBV5-6 and TRBJ2-7, with D uncertain. Looked up from germline, CDR1 is SGHDT and CDR2 is YYEEEE. The CDR3 runs to 14 residues. V was trimmed by 5 bases and J by 5 bases, leaving 17 bases between them.